This TCR beta chain was captured by sequencing in a study of T cells after yellow fever vaccination. This clonotype was seen ten or more times. The CDR3 is 11 residues long. Germline lookup yields CDR1 DFQATT and CDR2 SNEGSKA (reference sequence). V lost 4 bases to trimming and J lost 8 bases; unmatched junction nucleotides: 2. TCRdb analysed the 5' RACE reads with MiXCR anew, one entry per CDR3 protein. The sample contains 250,000 or so distinct CDR3 sequences, 3.6% of which appear only once. The chain recombines TRBV20-1 with TRBJ2-1; 7 bases fit TRBD1. Here the sequenced sample was PBMCs, taken 15 days after the yellow fever booster vaccination. This receptor was taken from a man aged 18 to 29 who received the YFV17D yellow fever vaccine. CDR3 protein: CSATDRDEQFF. CDR3 DNA: TGCAGTGCTACCGACAGGGATGAGCAGTTCTTC.